This T cell receptor (beta chain) appears in the sequencing data of a study of post-analysis software for immune sequencing data. Study summary: The courses of disease that were included comprised relapsing-remitting, secondary progressive and progressive-relapsing multiple sclerosis. General study results and limits: Five or six TRBV segments, TRBV5-6, TRBV5-1 and TRBV20-1 among them, were found more frequent in patients than controls.

Of note for this clonotype: Its antigen is as yet unknown.

Included in the TCR beta cDNA libraries were unique molecular identifiers. TCRdb fed the PCR reads into MiXCR, producing one record per CDR3 protein. The table records 400,000 to 500,000 distinct CDR3 sequences, over 30% of them present only once. Germline V gene sequence: CDR1 MDHEN, CDR2 SYDVKM. The CDR3 is 12 residues long. Trimming stripped 2 bases from V and 8 bases from J, with 9 bases between. The material sequenced was blood. The source is a girl aged 2 to 10 with multiple sclerosis. V is TRBV28 and J is TRBJ1-2, with D uncertain. The CDR3 nucleotides read TGTGCCAGCAGTTTAGTCGCAGGCGGCTACACCTTC. The encoded protein is CASSLVAGGYTF.